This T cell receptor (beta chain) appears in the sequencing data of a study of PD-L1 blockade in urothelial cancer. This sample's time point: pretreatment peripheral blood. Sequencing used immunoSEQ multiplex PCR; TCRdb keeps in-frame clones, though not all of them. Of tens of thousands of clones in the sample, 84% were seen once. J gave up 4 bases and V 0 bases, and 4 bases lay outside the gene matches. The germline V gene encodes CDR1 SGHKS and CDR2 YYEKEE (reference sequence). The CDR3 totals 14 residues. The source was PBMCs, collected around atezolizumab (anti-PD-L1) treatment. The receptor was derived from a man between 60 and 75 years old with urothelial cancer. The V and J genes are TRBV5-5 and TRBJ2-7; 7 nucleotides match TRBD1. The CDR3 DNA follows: TGTGCCAGCAGCTTGGTAACAGGGGTTTACGAGCAGTACTTC. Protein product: CASSLVTGVYEQYF.